A single T cell receptor (beta chain) is shown here with its context. Trimming stripped 0 bases from V and 7 bases from J, with 9 bases between. CDR1 and CDR2 (germline): MNHEY, SVGAGI. This CDR3 has 14 amino acids. The assay was immunoSEQ multiplex PCR, and TCRdb's table has in-frame clones only and misses some. The profile shows 490,000 or so clones, approximately 86% of them singletons. This specimen belongs to a study of blood T cell repertoires in COVID-19. Study-level background: T cells, B-cell-depleted T cells, or PBMCs supplied cDNA or gDNA.

Across fewer than 25 US areas, participants ranged in age from roughly 18 to 89 years. Allocation to cohorts depended on clinical history reported by the participants. The clonotype originates from a woman aged 55-70 years who had recovered from COVID-19. The specimen sequenced was PBMCs or T cells enriched from blood (not recorded which). J is TRBJ2-2 and V is TRBV6-5; D is possibly TRBD1 (6 bases). CDR3 coding DNA: TGTGCCAGCAGTTACTCCGGGACAAGCGGGGAGCTGTTTTTT. This sequence encodes CASSYSGTSGELFF.